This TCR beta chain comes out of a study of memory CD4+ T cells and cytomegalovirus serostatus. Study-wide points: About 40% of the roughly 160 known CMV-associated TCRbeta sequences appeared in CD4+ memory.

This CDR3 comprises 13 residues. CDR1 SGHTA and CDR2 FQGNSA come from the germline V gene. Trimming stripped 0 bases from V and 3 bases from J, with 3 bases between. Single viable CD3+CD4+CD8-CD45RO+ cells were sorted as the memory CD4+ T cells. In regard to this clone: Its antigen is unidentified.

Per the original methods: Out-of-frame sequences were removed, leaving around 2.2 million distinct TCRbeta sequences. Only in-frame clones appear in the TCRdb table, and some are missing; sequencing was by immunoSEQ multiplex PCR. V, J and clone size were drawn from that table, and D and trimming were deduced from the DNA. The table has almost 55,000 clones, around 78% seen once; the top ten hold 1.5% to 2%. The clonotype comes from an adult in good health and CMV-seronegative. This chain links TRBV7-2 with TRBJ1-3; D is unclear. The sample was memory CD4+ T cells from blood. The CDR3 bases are TGTGCCAGCAGCTTAGCCAGTGGAAACACCATATATTTT. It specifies CASSLASGNTIYF.